Presented here are 11 T cell receptor beta chains from one specimen sequenced in a study of control samples from healthy donors and cancer patients. The protocol was immunoSEQ multiplex PCR, while the TCRdb copy is restricted to in-frame clones and leaves out a portion. Seen here are some 79,000 clones, about nine tenths observed once, and the top ten hold approximately 7.2%. Sequencing used blood. The receptor set was obtained from a man aged 45 to 65 in good health.

This clone turned up a few times. The chain has TRBV4-3 and TRBJ2-1; the D gene is possibly TRBD2 (6 bases). The CDR3 is 14 amino acids. Germline CDR1 LGHNA, CDR2 YSLEER. V was pared by 1 base and J by 7 bases, with 11 bases between. CDR3 region: CASSQGRSGNEQFF. The CDR3 DNA reads as TGCGCCAGCAGCCAAGGGCGGAGCGGGAATGAGCAGTTCTTC.

The chain combines TRBV6-5 with TRBJ1-1, with 9 positions matching TRBD1. The V segment lost 2 bases and the J segment 11 bases; nucleotides outside the gene matches: 3. The V gene's germline CDR1 is MNHEY and CDR2 SVGAGI. CDR3 size: 12 residues. DNA for the CDR3: TGTGCCAGCAGTTACGGGACAGGGTCCGCTTTCTTT. Protein sequence: CASSYGTGSAFF.

The V and J genes are TRBV18 and TRBJ2-4; D perhaps matches TRBD2 (5 bases). This CDR3 has 13 residues. The V end lost 4 bases, the J end lost 5 bases, and 9 bases lay between the germline ends. Germline CDR1 and CDR2: KGHSH and LQKENI. CDR3 nucleotides: TGTGCCAGCTCACTGGGGAGCGAAAACATTCAGTACTTC. Translated: CASSLGSENIQYF.

This chain connects TRBV6-6 to TRBJ1-2; 9 bases are shared with TRBD1. The trim removed 5 bases at V and 4 bases at J, leaving 5 bases unmatched. CDR3 length: 14 amino acids. CDR1 is MNHNY, CDR2 SVGAGI, per germline (reference sequence). The CDR3 loop reads CASSHGTGSYGYTF. The CDR3 DNA follows: TGTGCCAGCAGTCACGGGACAGGGTCCTATGGCTACACCTTC.

V is TRBV24-1 and J is TRBJ2-7, with D perhaps TRBD2 (5 bases). V was pared by 4 bases and J by 7 bases, with 16 bases between. Germline values: CDR1 KGHDR, CDR2 SFDVKD. The CDR3 consists of 14 residues. The CDR3 sequence: CATSEADSNGEQYF. The CDR3 nucleotides are TGTGCCACCAGTGAGGCGGACTCCAACGGGGAGCAGTACTTC.

The rearrangement uses TRBV28 and TRBJ2-6, with D perhaps being TRBD1 or TRBD2 (5 bases each). CDR3 length equals 14 residues. The germline V and J ends were trimmed by 6 bases and 19 bases, with 25 bases remaining between them. From germline, CDR1 is MDHEN and CDR2 SYDVKM. CDR3 sequence reads: CASSMRARDSQSTF. The DNA of the CDR3 is TGTGCCAGCAGCATGAGGGCCCGAGACAGCCAATCTACTTTC.

The chain uses TRBV6-2 or TRBV6-3 and TRBJ1-1; no clear D. V shed 7 bases and J shed 4 bases, with 22 bases lying between them. This CDR3 has 16 amino acids. Per germline, CDR1 MNHEY and CDR2 SVGEGT. CDR3 sequence: CASIPFSGLRGTEAFF. In DNA form, the CDR3 reads TGTGCCAGCATCCCTTTCTCCGGGCTCCGGGGCACTGAAGCTTTCTTT.

The chain links TRBV12-3 or TRBV12-4 to TRBJ1-2, with no clear D. The CDR3 loop spans 12 amino acids. The germline V and J ends were trimmed by 1 base and 8 bases, with 8 bases remaining between them. The CDR3 DNA reads TGTGCCAGCAGTTTAGTCCGGTCGGGCTACACCTTC. Amino acid sequence: CASSLVRSGYTF.

This clone was seen ten or more times. In nucleotides, the CDR3 is TGTGCCAGCAGCTTAGAATCGTTTAGCACAGATACGCAGTATTTT. Protein: CASSLESFSTDTQYF. This chain joins TRBV7-9 and TRBJ2-3; no definite D call. Trimming cost V 1 base and J 0 bases, with 8 bases left between them. Germline loops: CDR1 SEHNR, CDR2 FQNEAQ (reference sequence). The CDR3 is 15 amino acids.

This chain links TRBV19 with TRBJ1-3, with D unclear. The CDR3 loop spans 14 amino acids. The germline V gene encodes CDR1 LNHDA and CDR2 SQIVND (reference sequence). V lost 4 bases and J lost 4, with 11 bases in between. CDR3 coding DNA: TGTGCCAGTAGTACGCCGGGCCTCGGAAACACCATATATTTT. This encodes CASSTPGLGNTIYF.

The chain carries TRBV20-1 and TRBJ2-7; 9 bases are shared with TRBD1. The CDR3 is made up of 11 amino acids. From germline, CDR1 is DFQATT and CDR2 SNEGSKA (reference sequence). Trimming cost V 8 bases and J 3 bases; bases outside gene matches: 2. The CDR3 spells CSWTGVYEQYF. The CDR3 DNA follows: TGCAGTTGGACAGGGGTCTACGAGCAGTACTTC.